This TCR beta chain is from a study of tumor-infiltrating lymphocytes in primary liver carcinoma. General observations from the study: Tumor-adjacent and tumor-blood pairs showed less overlap than tumor region pairs.

Each 20-30 mg portion of unsorted bulk tissue served as the source for co-extraction of RNA and DNA. This CDR3 has 14 amino acids. V lost 10 bases and J lost 11, with 23 bases in between. CDR1 is MNHNS, CDR2 SASEGT, per germline. A note on this clonotype: Its antigen is as yet unknown.

TCR beta cDNA was prepared out of 500 ng total RNA by means of a constant-region primer. Amplification in three nested multiplex PCR rounds with slightly modified ARM-PCR gave rise to TCR beta libraries. Researchers ran the first two PCR rounds for roughly 10 cycles each with TRBV1-TRBV30 forward primers and a C-beta reverse primer. TCRdb recomputed calls from the multiplex PCR reads with MiXCR, one row per CDR3 protein. The data contain 150,000 to 200,000 distinct CDR3 sequences, approximately 80% of them singletons. The chain joins TRBV6-1 to TRBJ2-2; TRBD1 might be the D (6 bases). Source material: tumor tissue from primary liver carcinoma. This TCR derives from a man aged 40-49 years with primary liver carcinoma and hepatitis B virus infection. This CDR3 reads CANNSRGTIDELFF. CDR3 bases: TGTGCCAACAACTCCAGAGGGACAATAGATGAGCTGTTTTTT.